What follows are 8 T cell receptor beta chains derived from one specimen sequenced in a study of shared clonotypes between healthy human individuals. This table comes from immunoSEQ multiplex PCR, and its TCRdb copy is limited to in-frame clones, with some not included. This table holds about 380,000 clones, just over 95% found once. Sequencing was performed on memory CD8+ T cells sorted from blood. Noted subset: CD45RO+ cells pooled with CCR7-negative TemRA cells. These receptors all come from a man aged 30 to 45 in good health.

The CDR3 loop is CASSKIPGGTTEAFF. The CDR3 nucleotides are TGTGCCAGCAGCAAGATTCCAGGGGGAACCACTGAAGCTTTCTTT. The chain uses TRBV6-6 and TRBJ1-1, with 7 bases matching TRBD1. This CDR3 has 15 residues. In germline, CDR1 is MNHNY, CDR2 SVGAGI (reference sequence). V dropped 6 bases and J dropped 4; count of bases not matched to a gene: 11.

This clone was observed once. One end of the junction does not line up with germline, which may come from a read error. The chain joins TRBV27 to TRBJ2-5; D not resolved. Germline CDR1 is MNHEY and CDR2 is SMNVEV (reference sequence). The CDR3 contains 13 residues. The CDR3 is CASSFGGQVTQYF. The CDR3 DNA sequence: TGTGCCAGCAGTTTCGGCGGTCAAGTGACCCAGTACTTC.

The chain links TRBV6-6 to TRBJ1-5, with D perhaps matching TRBD1 (5 bases). The CDR3 runs 13 residues. V lost 4 bases, J lost 5 bases, and 9 bases lay in between. Germline V gene sequence: CDR1 MNHNY, CDR2 SVGAGI (reference sequence). Here the CDR3 DNA reads TGTGCCAGCAGTTTCCAGGGAGATCAGCCCCAGCATTTT. Its translation: CASSFQGDQPQHF.

CDR3 amino acids: CASSEWRNTGELFF. CDR3 sequence (DNA): TGTGCCAGCAGTGAATGGAGGAACACCGGGGAGCTGTTTTTT. The chain has TRBV2 and TRBJ2-2, with D unclear. CDR1 SNHLY and CDR2 FYNNEI come from the germline V gene. This CDR3 region has 14 residues. Trimming stripped 2 bases from V and 1 base from J, with 5 bases between.

The chain employs TRBV7-9 and TRBJ1-3; TRBD1 agrees at 8 bases. The CDR3 has 12 residues. From germline, CDR1 is SEHNR and CDR2 FQNEAQ (reference sequence). J gave up 8 bases and V 5 bases, and 2 bases lay outside the gene matches. CDR3 in amino acids: CASSPQGDTIYF. DNA for the CDR3: TGTGCCAGCAGCCCACAGGGGGACACCATATATTTT.

CDR3 nucleotides: TGTGCCAGTAGTATTTACTTGGCATATAGCAATCAGCCCCAGCATTTT. It yields the protein CASSIYLAYSNQPQHF. The V call is TRBV19, the J call TRBJ1-5; D is uncertain. The CDR3 covers 16 residues. From germline, CDR1 is LNHDA and CDR2 SQIVND (reference sequence). Between the trimmed V and J ends, which lost 3 bases and 0 bases, there was a span of 12 bases.

The CDR3 here is CASSYSRVRDNSPLHF. Here the CDR3 DNA reads TGTGCCAGCAGTTACTCGCGAGTGCGAGATAATTCACCCCTCCACTTT. The chain has TRBV6-5 and TRBJ1-6; D is unclear. Germline V gene data show CDR1 as MNHEY and CDR2 as SVGAGI. CDR3 length: 16 residues. V was cut by 0 bases and J by 5 bases, with 11 bases left in between.

The CDR3 coding sequence is TGTGCCAGCTCATTCCTAACAGCGAACGAGGCGGGAGGGAGGACAGATACGCAGTATTTT. Translation: CASSFLTANEAGGRTDTQYF. The chain links TRBV18 to TRBJ2-3, with 9 bases that match TRBD2. This CDR3 comprises 20 residues. The J segment lost 3 bases and the V segment lost 5 bases, leaving 21 bases of the junction unmatched. Germline CDR1 KGHSH, CDR2 LQKENI.